This TCR beta chain is from a study of T cells after yellow fever vaccination. One entry per CDR3 protein, called by TCRdb with MiXCR from the 5' RACE reads. The table lists a few hundred thousand distinct CDR3 sequences, approximately 13% of them singletons. Study results and caveats: Peaking on day 5 versus 15, the secondary response was faster but weaker.

This clonotype was counted a few times. As yet, its antigen is unknown. From germline, CDR1 is GTSNPN and CDR2 SVGIG (reference sequence). V was trimmed by 0 bases and J by 0 bases, leaving 9 bases between them. CDR3 length equals 15 residues. This sequence joins TRBV30 and TRBJ2-1; D unresolved. This TCR came from a man aged 30 to 45 who received the YFV17D yellow fever vaccine. The specimen comprised CD4+ T cells sorted from PBMCs, sampled 45 days after the yellow fever booster vaccination. CDR3 protein: CAWSVRESSYNEQFF. The CDR3 nucleotides read TGTGCCTGGAGTGTAAGAGAAAGCTCCTACAATGAGCAGTTCTTC.